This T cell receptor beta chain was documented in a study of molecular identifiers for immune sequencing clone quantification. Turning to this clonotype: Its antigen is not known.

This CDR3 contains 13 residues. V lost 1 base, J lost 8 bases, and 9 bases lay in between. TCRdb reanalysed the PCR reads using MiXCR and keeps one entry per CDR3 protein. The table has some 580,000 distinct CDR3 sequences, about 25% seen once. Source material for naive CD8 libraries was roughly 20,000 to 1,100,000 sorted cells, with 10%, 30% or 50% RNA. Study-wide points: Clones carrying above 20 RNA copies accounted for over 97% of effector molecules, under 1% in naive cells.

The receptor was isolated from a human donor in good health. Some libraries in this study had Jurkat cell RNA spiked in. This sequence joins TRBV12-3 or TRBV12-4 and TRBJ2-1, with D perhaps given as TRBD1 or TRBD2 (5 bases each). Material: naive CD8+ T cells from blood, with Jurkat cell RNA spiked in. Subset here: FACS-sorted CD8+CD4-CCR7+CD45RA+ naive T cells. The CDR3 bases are TGTGCCAGCAGTTTAGGGGGGAGCCATGAGCAGTTCTTC. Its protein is CASSLGGSHEQFF.